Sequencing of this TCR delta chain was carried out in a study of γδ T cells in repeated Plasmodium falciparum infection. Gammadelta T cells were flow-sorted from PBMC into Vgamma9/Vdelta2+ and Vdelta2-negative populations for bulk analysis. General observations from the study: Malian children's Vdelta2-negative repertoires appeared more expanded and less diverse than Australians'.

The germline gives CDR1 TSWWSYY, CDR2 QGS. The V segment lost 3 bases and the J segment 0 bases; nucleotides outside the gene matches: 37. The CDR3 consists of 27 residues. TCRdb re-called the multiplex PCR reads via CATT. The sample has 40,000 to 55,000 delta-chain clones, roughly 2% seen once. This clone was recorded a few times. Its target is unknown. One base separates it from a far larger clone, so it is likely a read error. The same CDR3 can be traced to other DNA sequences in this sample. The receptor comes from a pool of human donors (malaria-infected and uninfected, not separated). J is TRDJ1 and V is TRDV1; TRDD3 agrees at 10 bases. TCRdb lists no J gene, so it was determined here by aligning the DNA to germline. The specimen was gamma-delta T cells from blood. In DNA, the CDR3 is TGTGCTCTTGGGGAGCTCTCCTGTGTGCGACACTTTCGGGGACTACTGGGGGATCCGCGGTACACCGATAAACTCATCTTT. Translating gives CALGELSCVRHFRGLLGDPRYTDKLIF.